The source of this T cell receptor beta chain is a study of glioma-infiltrating T cells. This clonotype occurred a few times. No antigen is known for it. The junction had 0 bases not matched to a gene; V was cut back by 1 base and J by 2 bases. This CDR3 spans 15 amino acids. Per the germline V gene, CDR1 is SEHNR and CDR2 is FQNEAQ (reference sequence). Study findings and constraints: Tissue-blood divergence was below expectation in non-neoplastic patients, above in gliomas. Only very few CDR3 sequences appeared in both tissue and blood.

TCR alpha and beta CDR3 regions were amplified from RNA using iRepertoire nested multiplex PCR. One-step reverse transcription and amplification started from approximately 100-400 ng of tissue mRNA or PBMC total RNA. TCRdb called the multiplex PCR reads again in MiXCR, with one record for every CDR3 protein. The sample holds about 20,000 distinct CDR3 sequences; roughly 25% are singletons and the top ten take less than 15%. V usage is TRBV7-9 and J usage is TRBJ2-1; 9 bases fit TRBD2. The clonotype originates from a human donor with low-grade glioma or glioblastoma, undergoing nonglioma brain surgery, or in good health (not recorded which). Sequencing was done on a sample of glioma tissue, nonneoplastic brain tissue, or PBMCs (not recorded which). The CDR3 loop is CASSLGGGAYNEQFF. CDR3 coding DNA: TGTGCCAGCAGCTTAGGCGGGGGGGCCTACAATGAGCAGTTCTTC.